A single sample gave rise to the 17 T cell receptor beta chains below, sequenced in a study of blood T cell repertoires in COVID-19. This table comes from immunoSEQ multiplex PCR, and its TCRdb copy is limited to in-frame clones, with some not included. The table has 100,000 or so clones, 75% to 90% seen once; the top ten hold around 20%. Input material: peripheral blood. Source of these receptors: a human donor in a cohort sampled during active COVID-19.

To note about this clone: Other DNA sequences in the same sample also yield this CDR3. The V and J genes are TRBV10-3 and TRBJ2-6, with TRBD1 identical over 11 bases. The CDR3 covers 16 residues. Per the germline V gene, CDR1 is ENHRY and CDR2 is SYGVKD. Unmatched junction bases numbered 5, after V lost 6 bases and J lost 4 bases. The CDR3 loop is CAIRGQGGRGANVLTF. As DNA, the CDR3 is TGTGCCATCAGGGGACAGGGGGGGAGAGGGGCCAACGTCCTGACTTTC.

The chain carries TRBV4-1 and TRBJ1-2; TRBD1 is a possible D gene (6 bases). CDR1 is MGHRA and CDR2 is YSYEKL in the germline V gene. The V end was cut by 0 bases, the J end by 7 bases, with 12 bases between. The CDR3 contains 14 residues. The CDR3 reads CASSQDRDRPGYTF. CDR3 sequence (DNA): TGCGCCAGCAGCCAAGACCGTGACAGGCCTGGCTACACCTTC.

The V gene is TRBV10-1, the J gene TRBJ2-7, with 9 positions matching TRBD1. After removal of 0 bases from V and 5 bases from J, the junction contained 11 bases not matched to a gene. The CDR3 covers 17 residues. Germline CDR1 WNHNN, CDR2 SYGVQD (reference sequence). The CDR3, as DNA: TGCGCCAGCAGTGAGTCCGCAGGGACAGGGTCGAGAGACGAGCAGTACTTC. As protein: CASSESAGTGSRDEQYF.

The chain carries TRBV5-4 and TRBJ1-3; TRBD1 agrees at 7 bases. This CDR3 has 14 residues. V lost 3 bases to trimming and J lost 4 bases; unmatched junction nucleotides: 4. Germline V lookup: CDR1 SGHNT, CDR2 YYREEE (reference sequence). CDR3 sequence (DNA): TGTGCCAGCAGCTCAACAGGGGTCGGAAACACCATATATTTT. It yields the protein CASSSTGVGNTIYF.

Worth noting for this clone: Different DNA sequences within this sample yield the same CDR3. The chain carries TRBV9 and TRBJ2-1; TRBD1 agrees at 8 bases. The CDR3 runs to 15 residues. The germline V gene has CDR1 SGDLS and CDR2 YYNGEE. The junction had 1 base not matched to a gene; V was cut back by 0 bases and J by 2 bases. Written as DNA, the CDR3 is TGTGCCAGCAGCGTAGGACAGGGGACCTACAATGAGCAGTTCTTC. Its protein is CASSVGQGTYNEQFF.

The V call is TRBV9, the J call TRBJ2-5; the match to TRBD2 covers 8 bases. Trimming cost V 4 bases and J 4 bases; bases outside gene matches: 6. CDR1 and CDR2 (germline): SGDLS, YYNGEE. CDR3 size: 14 residues. In DNA form, the CDR3 reads TGTGCCAGCAGCCTAAGCGGGAGTGGAGAGACCCAGTACTTC. Translated: CASSLSGSGETQYF.

The chain has TRBV5-4 and TRBJ2-7; 9 positions agree with TRBD2. Germline CDR1 is SGHNT and CDR2 is YYREEE (reference sequence). J gave up 0 bases and V 4 bases, and 8 bases lay outside the gene matches. The CDR3 has 16 amino acids. CDR3: CASSPAGGRGSYEQYF. CDR3 DNA: TGTGCCAGCAGCCCAGCGGGCGGGAGGGGCTCCTACGAGCAGTACTTC.

In this sample, this clone turned up a few times. The chain is built from TRBV30 and TRBJ1-1, with D perhaps matching TRBD1 (5 bases). The length of the CDR3 is 11 residues. Trimming stripped 4 bases from V and 10 bases from J, with 13 bases between. The germline CDR1 and CDR2 sequences are GTSNPN and SVGIG (reference sequence). Here the CDR3 reads CAWIHAGRAFF. CDR3 nucleotides: TGTGCCTGGATTCACGCAGGGCGAGCTTTCTTT.

This chain joins TRBV5-4 and TRBJ1-2, with D tentatively TRBD1 (5 bases). The CDR3 consists of 16 residues. The germline gives CDR1 SGHNT, CDR2 YYREEE (reference sequence). The V and J ends lost 2 bases and 0 bases respectively, with 14 bases between them. The CDR3 reads CASSFRGAGANYGYTF. Here the CDR3 DNA reads TGTGCCAGCAGCTTCCGTGGGGCCGGAGCTAACTATGGCTACACCTTC.

This clone was seen just once. The chain recombines TRBV7-9 with TRBJ1-6, with 7 bases matching TRBD1. CDR1 is SEHNR and CDR2 is FQNEAQ in the germline V gene (reference sequence). The CDR3 has 16 amino acids. V trimming: 5 bases; J trimming: 6 bases; junction bases outside the gene matches: 10. CDR3 coding DNA: TGTGCCAGCAGCCCGCGACAGGGTTTCGGTAATTCACCCCTCCACTTT. Amino acid sequence: CASSPRQGFGNSPLHF.

This clone was counted once. V and J are TRBV4-1 and TRBJ2-7; TRBD1 is a possible D gene (6 bases). Germline values: CDR1 MGHRA, CDR2 YSYEKL. CDR3 length: 16 amino acids. The ends were cut back, 1 base at V and 1 base at J, with 14 bases in the middle. The CDR3 bases are TGCGCCAGCAGCCAAGGTCAGGACAGCCGATCCTACGAGCAGTACTTC. Translation gives CASSQGQDSRSYEQYF.

The V gene is TRBV4-2, the J gene TRBJ2-7; 9 bases match TRBD2. Germline trimming cut 0 bases from V and 0 bases from J; bases unmatched to any gene: 12. Germline V gene sequence: CDR1 LGHNA, CDR2 YNFKEQ. This CDR3 is built from 19 residues. The CDR3 DNA is TGTGCCAGCAGCCAAGATCGAGGGGGGGCGCGGGAGGGCTCCTACGAGCAGTACTTC. Translating gives CASSQDRGGAREGSYEQYF.

J is TRBJ2-2 and V is TRBV5-1; D unclear. In germline, CDR1 is SGHRS, CDR2 YFSETQ. This CDR3 contains 15 residues. With 1 base removed from V and 6 bases from J, the gap between germline ends came to 13 bases. The CDR3 bases are TGCGCCAGCAGCTTGCCCAAACCACTCGCCGGGGAGCTGTTTTTT. This sequence encodes CASSLPKPLAGELFF.

The CDR3 here is CASSLSLAGGTIRPTGELFF. The CDR3 DNA follows: TGCGCCAGCAGCTTGTCGCTAGCGGGAGGAACCATAAGACCTACCGGGGAGCTGTTTTTT. The chain is built from TRBV5-1 and TRBJ2-2, with 11 nucleotides matching TRBD2. The CDR3 totals 20 residues. Losses at the gene ends were 1 base for V and 5 bases for J; bases not matched to a gene: 16. Germline V gene lookup returns CDR1 SGHRS and CDR2 YFSETQ.

V gene TRBV5-4 combines with J gene TRBJ1-2, with a weak D call TRBD1 (5 bases). Trimming took 2 bases from V and 2 from J, leaving 19 bases between them. The CDR3 extends over 17 amino acids. CDR1 is SGHNT, CDR2 YYREEE, per germline (reference sequence). This CDR3 is CASSFESGDHRNYGYTF. The CDR3 bases are TGTGCCAGCAGCTTTGAAAGCGGGGACCATCGGAACTATGGCTACACCTTC.

This CDR3 reads CASGSTGFGSEAFF. The CDR3, as DNA: TGTGCCAGCGGGAGCACGGGGTTCGGCTCTGAAGCTTTCTTT. The chain combines TRBV6-5 with TRBJ1-1; no firm D call. CDR1 is MNHEY and CDR2 is SVGAGI in the germline V gene. V lost 8 bases to trimming and J lost 6 bases, with 19 bases between them. The CDR3 has 14 amino acids.

The DNA of the CDR3 is TGTGCCAGCGGAGGACAGGGCCGGTTGACCCAGTACTTC. It translates to CASGGQGRLTQYF. J is TRBJ2-5 and V is TRBV28, with 8 positions matching TRBD1. Germline-derived CDR1 and CDR2 are MDHEN and SYDVKM. V was pared by 8 bases and J by 7 bases, with 9 bases of the junction left unmatched. The CDR3 spans 13 residues.